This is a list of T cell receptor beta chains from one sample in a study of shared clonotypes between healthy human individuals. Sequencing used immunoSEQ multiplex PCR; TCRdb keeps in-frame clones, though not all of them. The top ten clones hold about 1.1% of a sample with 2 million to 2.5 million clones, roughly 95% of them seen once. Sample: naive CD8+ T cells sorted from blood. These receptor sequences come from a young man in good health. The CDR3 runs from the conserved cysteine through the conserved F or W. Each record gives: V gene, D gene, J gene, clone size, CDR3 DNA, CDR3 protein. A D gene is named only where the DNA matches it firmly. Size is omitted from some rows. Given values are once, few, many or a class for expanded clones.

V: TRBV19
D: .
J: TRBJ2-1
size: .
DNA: TGTGCCAGTAGTATTTTAGGGGGGTACAATGAGCAGTTCTTC
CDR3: CASSILGGYNEQFF

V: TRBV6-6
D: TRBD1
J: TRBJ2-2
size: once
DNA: TGTGCCAGCAGTTCAGCCGACAGGGGATCGGCGGGGGAGCTGTTTTTT
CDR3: CASSSADRGSAGELFF

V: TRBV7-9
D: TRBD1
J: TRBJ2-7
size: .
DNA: TGTGCCAGCAGTTTGCCGGGGACAGGGGTTGACGAGCAGTACTTC
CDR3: CASSLPGTGVDEQYF

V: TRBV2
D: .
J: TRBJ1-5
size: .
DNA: TGTGCCAGCAGTCCGGGGGGGCCCCAGCATTTT
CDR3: CASSPGGPQHF

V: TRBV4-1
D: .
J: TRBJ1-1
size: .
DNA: TGCGCCAGCAGCCCAGGGACACTGAACACTGAAGCTTTCTTT
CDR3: CASSPGTLNTEAFF

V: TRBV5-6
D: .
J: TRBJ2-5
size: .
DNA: TGTGCCAGCAGCTTGGCAGGCCTCCAAGAGACCCAGTACTTC
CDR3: CASSLAGLQETQYF

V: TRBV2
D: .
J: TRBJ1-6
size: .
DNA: TGTGCCAGCAGTGAAAACGCAGGGTATAATTCACCCCTCCACTTT
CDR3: CASSENAGYNSPLHF

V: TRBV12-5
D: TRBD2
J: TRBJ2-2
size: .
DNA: TGTGCTAGTGGACCTAAGGGAGGGGACACCGGGGAGCTGTTTTTT
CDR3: CASGPKGGDTGELFF

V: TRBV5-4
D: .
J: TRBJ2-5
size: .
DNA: TGTGCCAGCAGCTTGGTAGGTGGGGGGATCCAAGAGACCCAGTACTTC
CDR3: CASSLVGGGIQETQYF

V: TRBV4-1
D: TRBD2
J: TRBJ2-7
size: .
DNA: TGCGCCAGCAGCCCTCGGACTAGCGGCTCCTACGAGCAGTACTTC
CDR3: CASSPRTSGSYEQYF

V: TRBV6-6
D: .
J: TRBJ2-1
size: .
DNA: TGTGCCAGCAGTTACGTGACAGCCTACAATGAGCAGTTCTTC
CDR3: CASSYVTAYNEQFF

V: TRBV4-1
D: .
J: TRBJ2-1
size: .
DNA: TGCGCCAGCAGCCAAGATCCGGACCCGCGGGAGCAGTTCTTC
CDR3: CASSQDPDPREQFF

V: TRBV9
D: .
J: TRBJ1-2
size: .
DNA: TGTGCCAGCAGCGTAGATGGGGGTTCGGTTGAGGGCTACACCTTC
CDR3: CASSVDGGSVEGYTF

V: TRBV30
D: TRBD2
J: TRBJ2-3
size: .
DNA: TGTGCCTGGAGTGTACTAGCGGGAACAGATACGCAGTATTTT
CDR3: CAWSVLAGTDTQYF

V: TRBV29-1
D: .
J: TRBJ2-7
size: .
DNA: TGCAGCGTTGAAGTGGGGGAGACCTACGAGCAGTACTTC
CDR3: CSVEVGETYEQYF

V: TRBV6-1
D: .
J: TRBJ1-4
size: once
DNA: TGTGCCAGCAGTGAAAAGGAGACAGGTTTTCCTAATGAAAAACTGTTTTTT
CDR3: CASSEKETGFPNEKLFF

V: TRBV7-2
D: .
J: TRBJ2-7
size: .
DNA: TGTGCCAGCAGCTTATTGGGGACGATCTACGAGCAGTACTTC
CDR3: CASSLLGTIYEQYF

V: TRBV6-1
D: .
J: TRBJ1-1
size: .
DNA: TGTGCCAGCAGTGATGGACCCTATTTGAACACTGAAGCTTTCTTT
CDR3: CASSDGPYLNTEAFF

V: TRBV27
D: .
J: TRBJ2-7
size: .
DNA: TGTGCCAGCAGTTTAGGCGGGGGACAGATACCTTACGAGCAGTACTTC
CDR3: CASSLGGGQIPYEQYF

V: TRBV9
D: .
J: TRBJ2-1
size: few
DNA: TGTGCCAGCAGCATCCAGGGGAATGAGCAGTTCTTC
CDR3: CASSIQGNEQFF

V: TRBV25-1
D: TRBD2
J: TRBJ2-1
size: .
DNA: TGTGCCAGCAGTGAATTCGGCGGGGGGGTCTCCTACAATGAGCAGTTCTTC
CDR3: CASSEFGGGVSYNEQFF

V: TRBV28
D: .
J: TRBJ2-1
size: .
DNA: TGTGCCAGCAGTTCATGGGCCTACAATGAGCAGTTCTTC
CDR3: CASSSWAYNEQFF

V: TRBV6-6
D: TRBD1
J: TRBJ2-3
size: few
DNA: TGTGCCAGCAGCTCCGGGACAGGGATCACAGATACGCAGTATTTT
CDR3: CASSSGTGITDTQYF

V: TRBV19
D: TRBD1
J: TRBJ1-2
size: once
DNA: TGTGCCAGTAGAACCGGACAGGCCGATAACTATGGCTACACCTTC
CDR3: CASRTGQADNYGYTF

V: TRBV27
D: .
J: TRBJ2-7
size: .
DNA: TGTGCCAGCAGTTTATATGAGGGCTACGAGCAGTACTTC
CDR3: CASSLYEGYEQYF

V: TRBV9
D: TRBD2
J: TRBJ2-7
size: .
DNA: TGTGCCAGCAGCGTAGAGGCTAGCGGGACCTACGAGCAGTACTTC
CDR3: CASSVEASGTYEQYF

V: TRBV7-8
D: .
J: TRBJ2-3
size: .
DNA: TGTGCCAGCAGCTTAGAACAGTACACAGATACGCAGTATTTT
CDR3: CASSLEQYTDTQYF

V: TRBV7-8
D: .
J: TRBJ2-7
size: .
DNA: TGTGCCAGCAGCCCCGCGGGGCGATCGGAGAACGAGCAGTACTTC
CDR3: CASSPAGRSENEQYF

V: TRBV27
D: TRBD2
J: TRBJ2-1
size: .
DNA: TGTGCCAGCAGTGCCCTAGCGGGGGGCTACAATGAGCAGTTCTTC
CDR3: CASSALAGGYNEQFF

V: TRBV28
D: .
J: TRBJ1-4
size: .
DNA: TGTGCCAGCAGCGCGACAACTAATGAAAAACTGTTTTTT
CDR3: CASSATTNEKLFF

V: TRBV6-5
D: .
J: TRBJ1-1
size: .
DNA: TGTGCCAGCAGTTACGGACAGTGGGGCACTGAAGCTTTCTTT
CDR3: CASSYGQWGTEAFF

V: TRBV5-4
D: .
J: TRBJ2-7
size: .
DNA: TGTGCCAGCAGCTACGGATCAAGCTACGAGCAGTACTTC
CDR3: CASSYGSSYEQYF

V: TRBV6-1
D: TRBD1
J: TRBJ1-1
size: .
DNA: TGTGCCAGCAGTGAAGGATTAGGTCTTAGGGGGCGAGTGAACAAGGATGACACTGAAGCTTTCTTT
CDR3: CASSEGLGLRGRVNKDDTEAFF

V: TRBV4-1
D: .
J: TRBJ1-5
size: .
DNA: TGCGCCAGCAGCCAAGAAGGGCTTGGCAATCAGCCCCAGCATTTT
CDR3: CASSQEGLGNQPQHF

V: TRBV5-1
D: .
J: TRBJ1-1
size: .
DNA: TGCGCCAGCAGCCCTGGGGTCCTCCGGACTGAAGCTTTCTTT
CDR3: CASSPGVLRTEAFF

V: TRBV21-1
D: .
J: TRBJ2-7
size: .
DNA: TGTGCCAGCAGCAGACACAGGGGAGGGTACGAGCAGTACTTC
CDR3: CASSRHRGGYEQYF

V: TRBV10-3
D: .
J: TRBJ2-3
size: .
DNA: TGTGCCATCAGTGGGGGCGCGACAGATACGCAGTATTTT
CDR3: CAISGGATDTQYF

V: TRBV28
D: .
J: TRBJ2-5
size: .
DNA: TGTGCCAGCAGTCCCCCGGGACACAATCAAGAGACCCAGTACTTC
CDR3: CASSPPGHNQETQYF

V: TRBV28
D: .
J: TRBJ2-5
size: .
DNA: TGTGCCAGCAGTTCCCGGGACTCACCGTCAGAGACCCAGTACTTC
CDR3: CASSSRDSPSETQYF

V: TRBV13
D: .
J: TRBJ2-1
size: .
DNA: TGTGCCAGCAGCTCCCTAGACTCCTACAATGAGCAGTTCTTC
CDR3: CASSSLDSYNEQFF

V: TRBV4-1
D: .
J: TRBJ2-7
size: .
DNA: TGCGCCAGCAGCCAAGATACCGAGGTGGGAGTTGCCTACGAGCAGTACTTC
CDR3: CASSQDTEVGVAYEQYF

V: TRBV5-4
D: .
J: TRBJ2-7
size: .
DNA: TGTGCCAGCAGCTTGTTGGGAGGCGAGCAGTACTTC
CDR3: CASSLLGGEQYF

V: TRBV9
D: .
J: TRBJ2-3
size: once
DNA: TGTGCCAGCACCGGACAGAACACAGATACGCAGTATTTT
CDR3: CASTGQNTDTQYF

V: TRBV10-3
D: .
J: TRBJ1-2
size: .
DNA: TGTGCCATCAGGGGGGACACAAACTATGGCTACACCTTC
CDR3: CAIRGDTNYGYTF

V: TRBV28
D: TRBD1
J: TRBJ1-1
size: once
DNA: TGTGCCAGCAGTTTGTTTGAGACAGGGGCAACTGAAGCTTTCTTT
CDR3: CASSLFETGATEAFF

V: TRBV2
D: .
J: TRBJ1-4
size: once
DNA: TGTGCCAGCATTGTTCTCCTAGTTACGGGGGAGGAAAAACTGTTTTTT
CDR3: CASIVLLVTGEEKLFF

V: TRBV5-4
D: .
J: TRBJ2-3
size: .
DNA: TGTGCCAGCAGCTTGCAGTGGGGGCCGGGGGCCTCCACAGATACGCAGTATTTT
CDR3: CASSLQWGPGASTDTQYF